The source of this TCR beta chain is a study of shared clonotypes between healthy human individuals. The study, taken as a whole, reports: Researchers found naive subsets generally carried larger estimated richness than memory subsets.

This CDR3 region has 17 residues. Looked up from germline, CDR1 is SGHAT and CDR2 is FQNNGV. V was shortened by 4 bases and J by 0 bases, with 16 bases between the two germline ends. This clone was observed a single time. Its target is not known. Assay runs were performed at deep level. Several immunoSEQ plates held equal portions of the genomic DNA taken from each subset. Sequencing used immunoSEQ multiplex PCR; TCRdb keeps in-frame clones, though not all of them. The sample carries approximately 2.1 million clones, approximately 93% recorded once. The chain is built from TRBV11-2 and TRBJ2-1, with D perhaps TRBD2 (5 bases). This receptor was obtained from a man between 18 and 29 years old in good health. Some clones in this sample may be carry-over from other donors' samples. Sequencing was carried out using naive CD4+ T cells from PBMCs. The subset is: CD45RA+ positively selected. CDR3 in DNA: TGTGCCAGCAGCTCGACTCGGACTCGTCGCTCCTACAATGAGCAGTTCTTC. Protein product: CASSSTRTRRSYNEQFF.